This T cell receptor (beta chain) derives from a study of shared clonotypes between healthy human individuals. Study summary: There were three CD4 naive, three CD4 memory, two CD8 naive and one CD8 memory plates per donor. Study-level findings and limits: Compared with memory subsets, naive subsets generally had larger estimated richness.

The assay was carried out at the deep level. The assay was immunoSEQ multiplex PCR, and TCRdb's table has in-frame clones only and misses some. This sample carries 300,000 or so clones, about 74% of them seen once, and the ten largest clones take 10%. This clone has just a few counts. What it binds is unknown. This clonotype originated in a young man in good health. Sequencing was carried out using memory CD4+ T cells sorted from blood. The subset denotes: CD45RA-negative fraction.

In nucleotides, the CDR3 is TGTGCCAGCAGCTTAGCGCAGGAGGCCAAGCAGTTCTTC. Translated, it gives CASSLAQEAKQFF. The gene calls are TRBV7-2 and TRBJ2-1, with D possibly matching TRBD2 (5 bases). Germline V gene lookup returns CDR1 SGHTA and CDR2 FQGNSA. The CDR3 length is 13 residues. V shed 0 bases and J shed 11 bases, with 11 bases lying between them.